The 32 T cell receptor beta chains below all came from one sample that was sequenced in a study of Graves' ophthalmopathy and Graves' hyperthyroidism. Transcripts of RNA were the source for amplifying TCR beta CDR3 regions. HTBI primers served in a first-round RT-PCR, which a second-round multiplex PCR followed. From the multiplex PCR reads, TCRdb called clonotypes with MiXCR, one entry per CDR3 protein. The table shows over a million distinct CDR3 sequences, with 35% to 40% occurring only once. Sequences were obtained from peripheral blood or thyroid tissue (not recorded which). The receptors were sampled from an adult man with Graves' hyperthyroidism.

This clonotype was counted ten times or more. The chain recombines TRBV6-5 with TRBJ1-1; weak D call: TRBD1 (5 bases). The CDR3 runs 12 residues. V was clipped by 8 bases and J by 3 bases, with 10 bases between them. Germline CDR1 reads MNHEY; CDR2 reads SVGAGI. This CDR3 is CASSETDTEAFF. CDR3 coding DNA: TGTGCCAGCTCGGAGACAGACACTGAAGCTTTCTTT.

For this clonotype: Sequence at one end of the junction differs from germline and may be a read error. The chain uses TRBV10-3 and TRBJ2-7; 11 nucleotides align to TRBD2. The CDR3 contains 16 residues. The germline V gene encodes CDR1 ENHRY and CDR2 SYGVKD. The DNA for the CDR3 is TGTGCCAGCAGTTATAGGGCTAGCGGGGGGTCGTACGAGCAGTACTTC. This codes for CASSYRASGGSYEQYF.

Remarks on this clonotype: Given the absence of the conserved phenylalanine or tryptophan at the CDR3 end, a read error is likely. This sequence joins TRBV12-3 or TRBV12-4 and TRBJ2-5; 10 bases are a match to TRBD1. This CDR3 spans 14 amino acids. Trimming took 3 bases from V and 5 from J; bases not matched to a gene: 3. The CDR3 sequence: CASSFTGQGETQYS. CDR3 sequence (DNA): TGTGCCAGCAGTTTTACGGGACAGGGGGAGACCCAGTACTCC.

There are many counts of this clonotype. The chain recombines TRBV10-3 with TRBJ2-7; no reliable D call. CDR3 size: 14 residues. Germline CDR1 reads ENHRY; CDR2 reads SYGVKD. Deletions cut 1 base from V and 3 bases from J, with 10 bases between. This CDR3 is CAISELSDFYEQYF. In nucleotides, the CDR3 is TGTGCCATCAGTGAGTTATCCGATTTCTACGAGCAGTACTTC.

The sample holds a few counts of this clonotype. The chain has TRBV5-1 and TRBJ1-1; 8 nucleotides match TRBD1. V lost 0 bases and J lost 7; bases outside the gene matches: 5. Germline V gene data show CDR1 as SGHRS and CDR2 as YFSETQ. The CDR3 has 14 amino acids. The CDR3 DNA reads TGCGCCAGCAGCTTGGCTACAGGGGGAAATGAAGCTTTCTTT. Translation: CASSLATGGNEAFF.

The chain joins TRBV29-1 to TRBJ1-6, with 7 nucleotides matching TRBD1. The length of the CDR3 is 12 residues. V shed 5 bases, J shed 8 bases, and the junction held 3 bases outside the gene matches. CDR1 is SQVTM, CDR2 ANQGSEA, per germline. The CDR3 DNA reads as TGCAGCGTTAGCAGGGGGGATTCACCCCTCCACTTT. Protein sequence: CSVSRGDSPLHF.

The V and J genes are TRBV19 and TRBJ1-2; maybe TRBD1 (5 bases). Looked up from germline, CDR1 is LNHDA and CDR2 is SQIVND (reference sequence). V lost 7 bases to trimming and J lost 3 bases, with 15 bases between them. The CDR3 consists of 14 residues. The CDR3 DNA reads TGTGCCAGTACGCCACGGGGGTCGGACTATGGCTACACCTTC. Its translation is CASTPRGSDYGYTF.

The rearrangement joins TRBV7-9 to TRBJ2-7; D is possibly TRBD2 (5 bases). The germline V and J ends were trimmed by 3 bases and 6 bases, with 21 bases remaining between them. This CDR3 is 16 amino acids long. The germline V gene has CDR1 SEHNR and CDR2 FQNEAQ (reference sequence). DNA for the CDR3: TGTGCCAGCAGCTTGCCCGCCAATCCCCCGGGGAGCGAGCAGTACTTC. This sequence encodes CASSLPANPPGSEQYF.

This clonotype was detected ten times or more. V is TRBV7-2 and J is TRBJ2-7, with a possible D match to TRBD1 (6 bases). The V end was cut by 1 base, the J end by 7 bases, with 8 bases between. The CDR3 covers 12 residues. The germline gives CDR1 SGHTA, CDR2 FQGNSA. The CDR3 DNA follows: TGTGCCAGCAGCTTAGACAGGGCAGAGCAGTACTTC. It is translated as CASSLDRAEQYF.

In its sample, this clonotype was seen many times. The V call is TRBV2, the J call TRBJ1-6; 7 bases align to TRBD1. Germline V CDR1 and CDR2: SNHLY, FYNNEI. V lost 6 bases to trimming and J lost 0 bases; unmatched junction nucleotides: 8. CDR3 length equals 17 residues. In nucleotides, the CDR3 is TGTGCCAGCAGCGAAAGACAGGGATTCTCCTATAATTCACCCCTCCACTTT. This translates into CASSERQGFSYNSPLHF.

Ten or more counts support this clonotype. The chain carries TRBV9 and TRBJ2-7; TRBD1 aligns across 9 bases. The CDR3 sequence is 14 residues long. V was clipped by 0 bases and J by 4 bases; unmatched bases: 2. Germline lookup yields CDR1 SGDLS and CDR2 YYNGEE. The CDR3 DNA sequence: TGTGCCAGCAGCGTAGAGACAGGGGGATACGAGCAGTACTTC. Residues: CASSVETGGYEQYF. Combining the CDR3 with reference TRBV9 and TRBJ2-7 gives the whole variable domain DSGVTQTPKHLITATGQRVTLRCSPRSGDLSVYWYQQSLDQGLQFLIQYYNGEERAKGNILERFSAQQFPDLHSELNLSSLELGDSALYFCASSVETGGYEQYFGPGTRLTVT.

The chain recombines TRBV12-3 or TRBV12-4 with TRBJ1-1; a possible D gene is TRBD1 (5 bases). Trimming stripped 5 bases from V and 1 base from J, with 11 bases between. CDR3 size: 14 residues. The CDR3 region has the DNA TGTGCCAGCAGTGGCAGGGCCGGGAACACTGAAGCTTTCTTT. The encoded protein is CASSGRAGNTEAFF.

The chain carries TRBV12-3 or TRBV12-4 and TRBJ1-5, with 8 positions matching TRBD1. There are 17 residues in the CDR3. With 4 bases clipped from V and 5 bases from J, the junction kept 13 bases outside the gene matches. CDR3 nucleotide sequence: TGTGCCAGCAGTTCTACCCGGACAGGGTCACCTCATCAGCCCCAGCATTTT. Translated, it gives CASSSTRTGSPHQPQHF.

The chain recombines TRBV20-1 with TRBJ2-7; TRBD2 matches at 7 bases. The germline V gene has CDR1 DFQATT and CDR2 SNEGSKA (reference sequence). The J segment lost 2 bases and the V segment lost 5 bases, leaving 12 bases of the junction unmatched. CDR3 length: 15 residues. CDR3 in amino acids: CSALLTSAAPYEQYF. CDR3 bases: TGCAGTGCTCTGCTTACTAGCGCCGCCCCCTACGAGCAGTACTTC.

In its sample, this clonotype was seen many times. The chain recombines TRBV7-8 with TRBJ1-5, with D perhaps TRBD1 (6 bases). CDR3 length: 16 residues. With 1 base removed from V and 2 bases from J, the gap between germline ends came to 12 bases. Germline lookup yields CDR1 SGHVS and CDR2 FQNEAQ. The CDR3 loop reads CASSLVGGEGNQPQHF. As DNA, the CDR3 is TGTGCCAGCAGCTTAGTAGGGGGGGAGGGCAATCAGCCCCAGCATTTT.

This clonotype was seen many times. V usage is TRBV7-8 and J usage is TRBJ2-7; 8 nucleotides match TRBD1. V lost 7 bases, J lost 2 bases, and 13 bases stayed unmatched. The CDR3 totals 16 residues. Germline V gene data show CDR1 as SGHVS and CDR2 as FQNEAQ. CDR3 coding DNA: TGTGCCAGCATCCCCCCGCCCGGACAGGGCGCCTACGAGCAGTACTTC. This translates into CASIPPPGQGAYEQYF.

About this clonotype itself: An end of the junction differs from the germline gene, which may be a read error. The CDR3 DNA reads TGCGCCAGCACCTTAGGACGTGGGGGCGAGACCCAGCACTTC. This translates into CASTLGRGGETQHF. The chain combines TRBV10-2 with TRBJ2-5, with a weak D call TRBD1 (6 bases). The CDR3 consists of 14 residues. Germline CDR1 WSHSY, CDR2 SAAADI.

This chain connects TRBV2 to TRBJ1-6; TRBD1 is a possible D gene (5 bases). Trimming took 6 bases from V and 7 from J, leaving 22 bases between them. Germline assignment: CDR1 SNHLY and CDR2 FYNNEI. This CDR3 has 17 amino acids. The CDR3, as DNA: TGTGCCAGCAGGGGGGTCCCTGAAGCGCTAGGAAATTCACCCCTCCACTTT. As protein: CASRGVPEALGNSPLHF.

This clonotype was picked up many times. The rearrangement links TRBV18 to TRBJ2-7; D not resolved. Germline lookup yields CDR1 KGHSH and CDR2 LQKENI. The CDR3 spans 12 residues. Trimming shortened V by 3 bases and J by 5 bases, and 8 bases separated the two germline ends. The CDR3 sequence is CASSPGSNEQYF. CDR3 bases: TGTGCCAGCTCACCCGGGTCGAACGAGCAGTACTTC.

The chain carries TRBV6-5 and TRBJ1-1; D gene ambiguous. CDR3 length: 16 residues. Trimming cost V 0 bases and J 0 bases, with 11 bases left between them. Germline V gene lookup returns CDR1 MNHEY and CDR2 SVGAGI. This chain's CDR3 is CASSYSLTKMNTEAFF. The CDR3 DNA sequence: TGTGCCAGCAGTTACTCCTTGACAAAAATGAACACTGAAGCTTTCTTT.

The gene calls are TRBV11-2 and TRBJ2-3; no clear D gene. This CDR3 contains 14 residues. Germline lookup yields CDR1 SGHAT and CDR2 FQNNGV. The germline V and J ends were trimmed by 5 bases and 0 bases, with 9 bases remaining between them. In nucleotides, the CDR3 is TGTGCCAGCAGCCAGCTGTCCAGCACAGATACGCAGTATTTT. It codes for CASSQLSSTDTQYF.

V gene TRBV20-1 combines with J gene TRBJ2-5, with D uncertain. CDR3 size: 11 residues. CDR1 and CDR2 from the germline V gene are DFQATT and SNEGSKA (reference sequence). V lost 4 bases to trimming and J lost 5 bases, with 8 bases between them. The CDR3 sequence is CSATLGETQYF. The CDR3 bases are TGCAGTGCTACCTTGGGTGAGACCCAGTACTTC.

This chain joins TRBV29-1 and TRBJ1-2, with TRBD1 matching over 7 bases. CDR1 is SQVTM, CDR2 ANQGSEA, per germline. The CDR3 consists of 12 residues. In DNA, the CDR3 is TGCAGTGGAAGGCAGGGGGGTTATGGCTACACCTTC. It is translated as CSGRQGGYGYTF.

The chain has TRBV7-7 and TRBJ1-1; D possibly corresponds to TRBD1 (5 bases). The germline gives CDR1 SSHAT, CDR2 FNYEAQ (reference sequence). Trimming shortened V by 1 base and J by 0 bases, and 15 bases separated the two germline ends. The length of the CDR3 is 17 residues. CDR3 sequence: CASSLGGTSGMNTEAFF. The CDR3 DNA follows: TGTGCCAGCAGCTTAGGCGGGACTAGCGGGATGAACACTGAAGCTTTCTTT.

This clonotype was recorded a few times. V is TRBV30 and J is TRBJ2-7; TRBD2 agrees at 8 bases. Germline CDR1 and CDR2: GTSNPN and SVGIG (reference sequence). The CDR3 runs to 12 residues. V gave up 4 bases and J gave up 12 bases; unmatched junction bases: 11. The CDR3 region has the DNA TGTGCCTGGATCTGGGGAGCGGGAGAGGGGTACTTC. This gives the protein CAWIWGAGEGYF.

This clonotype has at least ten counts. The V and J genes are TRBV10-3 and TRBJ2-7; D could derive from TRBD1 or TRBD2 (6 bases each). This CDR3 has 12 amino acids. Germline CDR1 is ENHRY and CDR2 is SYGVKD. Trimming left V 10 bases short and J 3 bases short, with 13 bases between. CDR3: CATSGEVYEQYF. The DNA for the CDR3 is TGTGCCACCTCAGGGGAGGTCTACGAGCAGTACTTC.

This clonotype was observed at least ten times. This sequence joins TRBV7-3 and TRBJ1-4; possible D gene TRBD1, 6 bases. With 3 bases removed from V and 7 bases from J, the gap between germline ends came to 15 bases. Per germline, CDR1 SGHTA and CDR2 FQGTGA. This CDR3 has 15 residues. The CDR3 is CASSLGAGAGEKLFF. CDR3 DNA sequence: TGTGCCAGCAGCTTGGGGGCGGGGGCAGGTGAAAAACTGTTTTTT.

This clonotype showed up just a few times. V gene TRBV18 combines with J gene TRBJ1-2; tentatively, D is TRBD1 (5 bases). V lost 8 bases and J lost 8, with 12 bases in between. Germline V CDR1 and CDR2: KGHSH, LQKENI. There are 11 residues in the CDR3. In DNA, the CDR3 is TGTGCCAGCACATTTCAGGGCGGCTACACCTTC. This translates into CASTFQGGYTF.

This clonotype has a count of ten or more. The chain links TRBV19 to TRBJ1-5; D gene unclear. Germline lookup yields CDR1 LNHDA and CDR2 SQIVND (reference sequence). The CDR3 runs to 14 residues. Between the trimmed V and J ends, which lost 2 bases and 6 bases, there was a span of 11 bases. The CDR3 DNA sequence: TGTGCCAGTAGTATAAGGACGGAGCTTCAGCCCCAGCATTTT. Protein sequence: CASSIRTELQPQHF. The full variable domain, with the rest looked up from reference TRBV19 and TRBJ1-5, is DGGITQSPKYLFRKEGQNVTLSCEQNLNHDAMYWYRQDPGQGLRLIYYSQIVNDFQKGDIAEGYSVSREKKESFPLTVTSAQKNPTAFYLCASSIRTELQPQHFGDGTRLSIL.

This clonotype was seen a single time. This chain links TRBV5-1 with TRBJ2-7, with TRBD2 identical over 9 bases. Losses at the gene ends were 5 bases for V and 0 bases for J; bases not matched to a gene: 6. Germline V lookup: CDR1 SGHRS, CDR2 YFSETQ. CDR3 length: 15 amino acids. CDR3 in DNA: TGCGCCAGCAGGCTAGCGGGGACGAGCTCCTACGAGCAGTACTTC. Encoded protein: CASRLAGTSSYEQYF.

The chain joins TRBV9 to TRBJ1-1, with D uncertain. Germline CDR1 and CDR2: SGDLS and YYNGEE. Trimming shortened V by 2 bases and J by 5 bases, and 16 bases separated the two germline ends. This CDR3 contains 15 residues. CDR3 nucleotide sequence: TGTGCCAGCAGCGTCGTTTCGGACCGACGGACTGAAGCTTTCTTT. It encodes CASSVVSDRRTEAFF.

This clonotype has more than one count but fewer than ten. CDR3 in amino acids: CASSTGPGQGALNEQYF. In DNA form, the CDR3 reads TGTGCCAGCAGCACTGGACCGGGACAGGGGGCACTCAACGAGCAGTACTTC. V and J are TRBV12-3 or TRBV12-4 and TRBJ2-7; 12 bases agree with TRBD1. Trimming removed 6 bases from V and 5 bases from J; junction bases left unmatched: 14. The CDR3 length is 17 residues.